The text below deals with one TCR beta chain. No antigen is known for it. The data stem from a study of lymphopenia after photon versus proton radiotherapy. Study findings and constraints: Only patients who died were analyzed for survival; proton advantage is unproven. After lymphocyte nadir, photon-treated repertoires showed oligoclonal expansion, especially CD8+ Temra. Under photons, naive T cells and diversity fell while effector/memory populations rose.

CDR1 is MNHNY, CDR2 SVGAGI, per germline (reference sequence). The V and J ends lost 4 bases and 0 bases respectively, with 8 bases between them. The CDR3 consists of 14 residues. The repertoire was sequenced with immunoSEQ multiplex PCR; TCRdb's copy has only in-frame clones and lacks some. The sample records over 50,000 clones, approximately 86% being singletons. The chain joins TRBV6-6 to TRBJ2-3; D uncertain. The TCR originated in a man aged 40-49 years with gastric cancer. This specimen consisted of peripheral blood, obtained from a patient treated with photon-based radiotherapy. This chain's CDR3 is CASSFSQSTDTQYF. The CDR3 region has the DNA TGTGCCAGCAGTTTTTCTCAAAGCACAGATACGCAGTATTTT.